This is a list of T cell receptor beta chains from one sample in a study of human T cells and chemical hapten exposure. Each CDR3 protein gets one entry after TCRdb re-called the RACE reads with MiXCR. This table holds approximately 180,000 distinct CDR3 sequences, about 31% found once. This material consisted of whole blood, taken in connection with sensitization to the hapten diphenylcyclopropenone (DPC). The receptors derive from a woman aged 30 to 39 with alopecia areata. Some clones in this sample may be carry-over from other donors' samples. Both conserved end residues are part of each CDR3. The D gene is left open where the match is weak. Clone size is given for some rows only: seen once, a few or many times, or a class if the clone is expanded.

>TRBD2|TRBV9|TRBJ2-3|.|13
CASQAGGTDTQYF
TGTGCCAGCCAAGCGGGAGGCACAGATACGCAGTATTTT
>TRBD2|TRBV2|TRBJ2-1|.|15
CASSEIGLAGGEQFF
TGTGCCAGCAGTGAAATAGGACTAGCGGGAGGTGAGCAGTTCTTC
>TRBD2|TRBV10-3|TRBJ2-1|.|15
CAISNPREGADEQFF
TGTGCCATCAGCAATCCGAGGGAGGGAGCGGATGAGCAGTTCTTC
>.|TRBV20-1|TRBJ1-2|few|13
CSATTGRNYGYTF
TGCAGTGCTACTACGGGACGGAACTATGGCTACACCTTC
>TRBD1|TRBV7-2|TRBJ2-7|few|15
CASSFPGTGGHEQYF
TGTGCCAGCAGCTTCCCAGGGACAGGGGGCCACGAGCAGTACTTC
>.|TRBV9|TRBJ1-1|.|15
CASSVEAQGRTEAFF
TGTGCCAGCAGCGTAGAGGCACAGGGACGTACTGAAGCTTTCTTT
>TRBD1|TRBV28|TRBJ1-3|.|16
CASSATGFFSGNTIYF
TGTGCCAGCAGTGCGACAGGGTTTTTCTCTGGAAACACCATATATTTT
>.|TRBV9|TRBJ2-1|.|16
CASSVGVVGGHNEQFF
TGTGCCAGCAGCGTAGGTGTCGTGGGGGGGCATAATGAGCAGTTCTTC
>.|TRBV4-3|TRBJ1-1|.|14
CASSQDGGRGEAFF
TGCGCCAGCAGCCAAGACGGGGGTAGGGGTGAAGCTTTCTTT
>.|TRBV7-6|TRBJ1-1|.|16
CASSTSKGGVNTEAFF
TGTGCCAGCAGCACCAGCAAAGGGGGGGTGAACACTGAAGCTTTCTTT
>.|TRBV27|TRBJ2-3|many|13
CASSASGTDTQYF
TGTGCCAGCAGTGCTAGCGGCACAGATACGCAGTATTTT
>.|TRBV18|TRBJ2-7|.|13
CASSPPGEYEQYF
TGTGCCAGCTCACCACCGGGGGAGTACGAGCAGTACTTC
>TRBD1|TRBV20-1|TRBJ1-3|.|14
CSASVPGQKNTIYF
TGCAGTGCTAGTGTCCCGGGACAGAAAAACACCATATATTTT
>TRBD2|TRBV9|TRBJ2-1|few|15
CASSVGLAGGEEQFF
TGTGCCAGCAGCGTAGGACTAGCGGGAGGGGAAGAGCAGTTCTTC
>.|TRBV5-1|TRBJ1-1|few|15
CASSSNVDGLTEAFF
TGCGCCAGCAGCTCGAACGTTGACGGACTCACTGAAGCTTTCTTT
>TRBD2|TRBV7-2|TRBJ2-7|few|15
CASSDWTRSSYEQYF
TGTGCCAGCAGCGATTGGACTAGGAGCTCCTACGAGCAGTACTTC
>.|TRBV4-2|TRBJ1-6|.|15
CASSQGGGQNSPLHF
TGTGCCAGCAGCCAAGGGGGGGGGCAAAATTCACCCCTCCACTTT
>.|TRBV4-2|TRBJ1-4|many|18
CASSQDLGNAATNEKLFF
TGTGCCAGCAGCCAAGATCTCGGCAACGCCGCAACTAATGAAAAACTGTTTTTT
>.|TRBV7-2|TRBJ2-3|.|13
CASSNWDMDTQYF
TGTGCCAGCAGCAATTGGGATATGGATACGCAGTATTTT
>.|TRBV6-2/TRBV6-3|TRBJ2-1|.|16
CASYGEVAGQYNEQFF
TGTGCCAGCTATGGGGAGGTAGCGGGACAGTACAATGAGCAGTTCTTC
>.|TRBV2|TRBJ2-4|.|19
CASRRNSLQGTLAKNIQYF
TGTGCCAGCAGACGCAACTCCCTACAGGGCACTCTAGCCAAAAACATTCAGTACTTC
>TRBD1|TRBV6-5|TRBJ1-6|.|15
CASTYRGIDNSPLHF
TGTGCCAGCACCTACAGGGGGATTGATAATTCACCCCTCCACTTT
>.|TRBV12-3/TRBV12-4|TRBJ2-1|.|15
CASRPAGLAYNEQFF
TGTGCCAGCAGGCCGGCCGGGCTGGCCTACAATGAGCAGTTCTTC
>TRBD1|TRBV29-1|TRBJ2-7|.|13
CSVDGQGTYEQYF
TGCAGCGTTGACGGACAGGGGACCTACGAGCAGTACTTC
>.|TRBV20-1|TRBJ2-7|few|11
CSARERDEQYF
TGCAGTGCTAGAGAGAGGGACGAGCAGTACTTC
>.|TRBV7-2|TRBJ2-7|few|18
CASSLLLVGDNLPYEQYF
TGTGCCAGCAGCTTACTTCTCGTCGGGGACAACCTCCCCTACGAGCAGTACTTC
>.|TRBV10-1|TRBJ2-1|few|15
CASSPAGVLGNEQFF
TGCGCCAGCAGTCCGGCAGGGGTTCTGGGAAATGAGCAGTTCTTC
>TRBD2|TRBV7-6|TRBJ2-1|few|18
CASRLNYQTSGGYNEQFF
TGTGCCAGCAGGTTAAACTACCAAACTAGCGGGGGGTACAATGAGCAGTTCTTC
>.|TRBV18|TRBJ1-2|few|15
CASSRGTGTNYGYTF
TGTGCCAGCTCACGCGGGACCGGGACTAACTATGGCTACACCTTC
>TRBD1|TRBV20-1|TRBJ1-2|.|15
CSAKGQGTTYYGYTF
TGCAGTGCTAAGGGACAGGGGACTACTTATTATGGCTACACCTTC
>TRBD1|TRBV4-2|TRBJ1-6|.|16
CASQNRAGGSNSPLHF
TGTGCCAGCCAAAACAGGGCAGGGGGCTCTAATTCACCCCTCCACTTT